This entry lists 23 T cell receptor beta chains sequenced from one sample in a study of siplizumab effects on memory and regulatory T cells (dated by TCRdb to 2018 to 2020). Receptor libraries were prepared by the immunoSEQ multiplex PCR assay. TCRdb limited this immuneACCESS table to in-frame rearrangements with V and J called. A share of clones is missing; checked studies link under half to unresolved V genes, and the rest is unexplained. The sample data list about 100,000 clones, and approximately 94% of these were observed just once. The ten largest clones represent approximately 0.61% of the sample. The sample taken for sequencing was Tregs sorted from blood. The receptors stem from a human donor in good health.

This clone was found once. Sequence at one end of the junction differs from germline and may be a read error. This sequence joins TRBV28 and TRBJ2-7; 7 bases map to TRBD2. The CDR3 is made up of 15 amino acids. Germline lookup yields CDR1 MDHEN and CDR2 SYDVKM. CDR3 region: CASSLLAGVSHEQYF. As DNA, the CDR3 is TGTGCCAGCAGTTTGTTGGCGGGAGTCTCCCACGAGCAGTACTTC.

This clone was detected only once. The CDR3 reads CATSRDRRGDEQFF. The DNA for the CDR3 is TGTGCCACCAGCAGAGATCGTAGGGGCGATGAGCAGTTCTTC. The chain joins TRBV15 to TRBJ2-1, with D perhaps matching TRBD1 (5 bases). Germline values: CDR1 LNHNV, CDR2 YYDKDF (reference sequence). The ends were cut back, 0 bases at V and 8 bases at J, with 11 bases in the middle. CDR3 length: 14 residues.

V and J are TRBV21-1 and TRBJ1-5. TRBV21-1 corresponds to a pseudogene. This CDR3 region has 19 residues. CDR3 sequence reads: CASTGLTGIGDYSNQPQHF. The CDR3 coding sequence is TGTGCCAGCACCGGATTGACCGGGATTGGGGATTATAGCAATCAGCCCCAGCATTTT.

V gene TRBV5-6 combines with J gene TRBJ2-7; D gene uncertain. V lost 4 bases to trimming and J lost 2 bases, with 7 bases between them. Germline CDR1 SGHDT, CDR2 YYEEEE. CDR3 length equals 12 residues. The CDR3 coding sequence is TGTGCCAGCAGCCTTACCCCCTACGAGCAGTACTTC. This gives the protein CASSLTPYEQYF.

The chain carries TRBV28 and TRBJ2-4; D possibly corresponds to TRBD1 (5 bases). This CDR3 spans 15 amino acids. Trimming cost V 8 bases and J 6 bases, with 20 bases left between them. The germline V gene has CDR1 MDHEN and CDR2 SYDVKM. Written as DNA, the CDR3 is TGTGCCAGCCGTTCGACAGTCGGGTTCTTAAACATTCAGTACTTC. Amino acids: CASRSTVGFLNIQYF.

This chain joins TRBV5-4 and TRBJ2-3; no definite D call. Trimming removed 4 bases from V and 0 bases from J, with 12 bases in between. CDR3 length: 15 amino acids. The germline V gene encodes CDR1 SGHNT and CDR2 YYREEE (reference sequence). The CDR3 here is CASSLDGSSTDTQYF. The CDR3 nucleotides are TGTGCCAGCAGCCTGGACGGGTCTAGCACAGATACGCAGTATTTT.

In nucleotides, the CDR3 is TGCGCCAGCAGCCCCGACAGGGCCGAGCAGTACTTC. This codes for CASSPDRAEQYF. The rearrangement uses TRBV5-1 and TRBJ2-7, with 7 bases lining up with TRBD1. Germline CDR1 SGHRS, CDR2 YFSETQ. Losses at the gene ends were 4 bases for V and 6 bases for J; bases not matched to a gene: 4. The CDR3 consists of 12 residues.

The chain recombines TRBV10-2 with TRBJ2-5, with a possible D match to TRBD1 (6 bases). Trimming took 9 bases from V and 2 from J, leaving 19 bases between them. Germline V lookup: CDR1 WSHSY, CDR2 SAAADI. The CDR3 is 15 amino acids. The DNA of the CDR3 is TGCGCCAGTTTACCCGACAGGCGGGTACAAGAGACCCAGTACTTC. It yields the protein CASLPDRRVQETQYF.

As DNA, the CDR3 is TGTGCCAGCAGTTCGACACTCTATCAGCCCCAGCATTTT. Translation: CASSSTLYQPQHF. The chain recombines TRBV28 with TRBJ1-5; D is unresolved. The CDR3 totals 13 residues. V gave up 4 bases and J gave up 5 bases, with 9 bases separating them. The germline V gene has CDR1 MDHEN and CDR2 SYDVKM.

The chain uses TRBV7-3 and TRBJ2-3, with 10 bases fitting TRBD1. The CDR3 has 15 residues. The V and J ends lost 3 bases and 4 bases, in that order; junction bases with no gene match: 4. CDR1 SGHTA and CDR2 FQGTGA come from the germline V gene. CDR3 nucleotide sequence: TGTGCCAGCAGCTTTACGGGACAGGGGCCAGATACGCAGTATTTT. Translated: CASSFTGQGPDTQYF.

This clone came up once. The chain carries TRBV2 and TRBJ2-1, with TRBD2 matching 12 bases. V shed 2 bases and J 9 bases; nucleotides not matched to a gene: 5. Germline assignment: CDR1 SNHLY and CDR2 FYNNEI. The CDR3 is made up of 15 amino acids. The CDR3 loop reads CASSERLAGAREQFF. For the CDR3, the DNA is TGTGCCAGCAGTGAAAGACTAGCGGGAGCTCGTGAGCAGTTCTTC.

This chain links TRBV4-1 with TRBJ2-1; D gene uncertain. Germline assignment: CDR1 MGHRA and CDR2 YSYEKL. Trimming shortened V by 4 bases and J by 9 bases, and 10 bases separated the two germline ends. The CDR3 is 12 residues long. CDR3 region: CASSPTWGEQFF. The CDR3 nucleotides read TGCGCCAGCAGCCCAACGTGGGGTGAGCAGTTCTTC.

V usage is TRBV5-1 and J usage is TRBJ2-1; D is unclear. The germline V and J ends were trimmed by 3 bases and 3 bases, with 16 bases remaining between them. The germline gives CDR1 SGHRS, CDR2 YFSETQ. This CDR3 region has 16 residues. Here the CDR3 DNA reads TGCGCCAGCAGCTACGGTTGGATTTCGGGCTACAATGAGCAGTTCTTC. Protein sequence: CASSYGWISGYNEQFF.

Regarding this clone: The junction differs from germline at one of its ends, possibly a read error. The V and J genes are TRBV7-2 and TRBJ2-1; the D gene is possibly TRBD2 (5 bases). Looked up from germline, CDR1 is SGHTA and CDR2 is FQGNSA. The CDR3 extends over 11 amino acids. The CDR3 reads CASSLAFEQFF. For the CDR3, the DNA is TGTGCCAGCAGCCTAGCTTTCGAGCAGTTCTTC.

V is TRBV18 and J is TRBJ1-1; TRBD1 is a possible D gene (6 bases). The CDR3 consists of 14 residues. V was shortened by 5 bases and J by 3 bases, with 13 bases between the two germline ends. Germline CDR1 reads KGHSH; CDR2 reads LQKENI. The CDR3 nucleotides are TGTGCCAGCTCAAATCGTCCAGGGGACACTGAAGCTTTCTTT. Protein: CASSNRPGDTEAFF.

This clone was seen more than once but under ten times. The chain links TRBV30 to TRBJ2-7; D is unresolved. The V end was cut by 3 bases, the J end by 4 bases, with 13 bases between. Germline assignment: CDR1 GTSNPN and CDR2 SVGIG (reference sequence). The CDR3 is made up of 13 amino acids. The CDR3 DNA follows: TGTGCCTGGAGCCGGGCCTCAGGTTACGAGCAGTACTTC. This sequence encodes CAWSRASGYEQYF.

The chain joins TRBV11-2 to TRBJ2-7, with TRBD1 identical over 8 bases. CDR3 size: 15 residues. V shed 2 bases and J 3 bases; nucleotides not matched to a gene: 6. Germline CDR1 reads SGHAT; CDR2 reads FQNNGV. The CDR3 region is CASSLPTGVSYEQYF. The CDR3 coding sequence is TGTGCCAGCAGCTTACCGACAGGGGTTAGCTACGAGCAGTACTTC.

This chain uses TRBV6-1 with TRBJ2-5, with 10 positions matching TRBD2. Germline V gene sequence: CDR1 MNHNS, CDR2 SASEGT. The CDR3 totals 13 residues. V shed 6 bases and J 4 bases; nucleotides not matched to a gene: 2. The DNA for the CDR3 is TGTGCCAGCAGGGTAGCGGGAGGAGAGACCCAGTACTTC. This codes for CASRVAGGETQYF.

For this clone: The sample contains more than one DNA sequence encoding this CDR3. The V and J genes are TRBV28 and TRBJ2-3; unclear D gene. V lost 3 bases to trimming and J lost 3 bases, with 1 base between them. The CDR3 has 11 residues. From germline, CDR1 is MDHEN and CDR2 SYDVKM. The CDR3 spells CASSFTDTQYF. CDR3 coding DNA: TGTGCCAGCAGTTTTACAGATACGCAGTATTTT.

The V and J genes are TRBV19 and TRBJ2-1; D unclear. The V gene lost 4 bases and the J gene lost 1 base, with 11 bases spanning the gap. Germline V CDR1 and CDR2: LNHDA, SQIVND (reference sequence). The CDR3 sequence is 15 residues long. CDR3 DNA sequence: TGTGCCAGTAGTAAGGTTTTAATATCCTACAATGAGCAGTTCTTC. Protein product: CASSKVLISYNEQFF.

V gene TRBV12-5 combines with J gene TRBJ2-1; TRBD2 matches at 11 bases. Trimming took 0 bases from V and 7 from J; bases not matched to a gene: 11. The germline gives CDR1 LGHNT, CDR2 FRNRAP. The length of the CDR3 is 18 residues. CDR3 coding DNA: TGTGCTAGTGGTTTGGTTCGAACAATCACTAGCGGGAGTAATGAGCAGTTCTTC. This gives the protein CASGLVRTITSGSNEQFF. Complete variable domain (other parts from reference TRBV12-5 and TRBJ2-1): DARVTQTPRHKVTEMGQEVTMRCQPILGHNTVFWYRQTMMQGLELLAYFRNRAPLDDSGMPKDRFSAEMPDATLATLKIQPSEPRDSAVYFCASGLVRTITSGSNEQFFGPGTRLTVL.

DNA for the CDR3: TGTGCCATCGGGGGTATTGGGCAGCCCCAGCATTTT. It encodes CAIGGIGQPQHF. The chain joins TRBV10-3 to TRBJ1-5, with a weak D call TRBD1 (5 bases). This CDR3 spans 12 amino acids. V was clipped by 8 bases and J by 7 bases, with 12 bases between them. Germline V gene sequence: CDR1 ENHRY, CDR2 SYGVKD.

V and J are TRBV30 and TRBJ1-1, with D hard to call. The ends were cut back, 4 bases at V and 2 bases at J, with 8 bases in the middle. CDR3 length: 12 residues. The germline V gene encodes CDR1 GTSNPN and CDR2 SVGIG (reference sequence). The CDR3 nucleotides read TGTGCCTGGAACTCTGGAAACACTGAAGCTTTCTTT. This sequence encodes CAWNSGNTEAFF.